What follows describes a single T cell receptor beta chain. Each CDR3 protein gets one entry after TCRdb re-called the RT-PCR reads with MiXCR. Of about 570,000 distinct CDR3 sequences listed, around 10% are singletons. The CDR3 spans 13 residues. The germline gives CDR1 SQVTM, CDR2 ANQGSEA. V lost 6 bases, J lost 8 bases, and 11 bases stayed unmatched. This record comes from a study of response to subunit inactivated influenza vaccine. The sample also formed part of further work on T cells expressing NK-cell markers. That paper notes: The authors generated TCR beta cDNA through 5'RACE template switching with UMIs. In roughly six donors, dominant NKG2C+ clonotypes were roughly 1.0-8% of CD8+ T cells. Once again these clonotypes came out on top in the CD3+CD56-NKG2C+ fraction of several donors. There remained a lack of clarity about HCMV specificity of expanded NKG2C+ T cell clones.

The rearrangement links TRBV29-1 to TRBJ1-2, with 8 nucleotides matching TRBD1. This sequence originates from a man between 50 and 59 years old who received an inactivated influenza vaccine. Sequenced material: PBMCs from blood, taken on the day of vaccination. CDR3 amino acids: CSVVGGRGHGYTF. In DNA form, the CDR3 reads TGCAGCGTGGTCGGTGGCAGGGGGCACGGCTACACCTTC. Based on the CDR3 plus reference TRBV29-1 and TRBJ1-2, the full variable domain is SAVISQKPSRDICQRGTSLTIQCQVDSQVTMMFWYRQQPGQSLTLIATANQGSEATYESGFVIDKFPISRPNLTFSTLTVSNMSPEDSSIYLCSVVGGRGHGYTFGSGTRLTVV.